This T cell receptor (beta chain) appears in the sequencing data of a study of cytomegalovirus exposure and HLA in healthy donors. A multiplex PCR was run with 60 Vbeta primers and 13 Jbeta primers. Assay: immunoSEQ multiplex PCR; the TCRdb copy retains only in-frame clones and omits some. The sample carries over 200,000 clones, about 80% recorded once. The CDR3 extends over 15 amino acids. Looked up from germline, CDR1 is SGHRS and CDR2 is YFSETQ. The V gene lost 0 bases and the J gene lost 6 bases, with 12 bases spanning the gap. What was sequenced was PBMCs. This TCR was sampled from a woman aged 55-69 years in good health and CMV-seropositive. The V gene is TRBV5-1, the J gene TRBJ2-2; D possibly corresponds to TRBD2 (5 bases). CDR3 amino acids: CASSLERVGSGELFF. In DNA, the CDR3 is TGCGCCAGCAGCTTGGAGAGGGTCGGGTCCGGGGAGCTGTTTTTT. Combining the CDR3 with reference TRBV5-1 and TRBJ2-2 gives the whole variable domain KAGVTQTPRYLIKTRGQQVTLSCSPISGHRSVSWYQQTPGQGLQFLFEYFSETQRNKGNFPGRFSGRQFSNSRSEMNVSTLELGDSALYLCASSLERVGSGELFFGEGSRLTVL.